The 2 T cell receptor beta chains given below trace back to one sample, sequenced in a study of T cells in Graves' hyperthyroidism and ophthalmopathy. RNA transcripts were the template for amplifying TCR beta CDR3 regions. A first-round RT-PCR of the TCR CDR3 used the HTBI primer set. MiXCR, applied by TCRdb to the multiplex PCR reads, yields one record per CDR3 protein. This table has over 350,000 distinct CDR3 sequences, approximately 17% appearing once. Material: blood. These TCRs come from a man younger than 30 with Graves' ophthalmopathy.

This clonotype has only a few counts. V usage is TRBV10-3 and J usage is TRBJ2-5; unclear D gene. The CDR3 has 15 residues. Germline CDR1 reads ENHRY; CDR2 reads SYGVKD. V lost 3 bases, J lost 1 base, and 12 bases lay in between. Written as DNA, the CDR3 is TGTGCCATCAGTGACAGACATACTATCCAAGAGACCCAGTACTTC. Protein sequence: CAISDRHTIQETQYF.

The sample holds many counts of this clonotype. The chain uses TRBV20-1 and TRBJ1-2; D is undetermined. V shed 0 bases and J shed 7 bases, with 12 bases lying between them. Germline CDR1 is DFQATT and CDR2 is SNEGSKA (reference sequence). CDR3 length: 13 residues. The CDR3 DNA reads TGCAGTGCTAGAGATCGGCAGATCTTTGGCTACACCTTC. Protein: CSARDRQIFGYTF.